The 10 T cell receptor beta chains listed next were all sequenced from one sample in a study of vaccination and CD4 T cells after COVID-19. The Oncomine TCR Beta short-read assay was applied to DNA of cultured CD4+ T cells. TCRdb used MiXCR to reprocess the PCR reads, holding one entry per CDR3 protein. The sample contains some 9,900 distinct CDR3 sequences, 26% of which appear only once. As to treatment: approximately 9-day PBMC culture with coronavirus spike peptide pools or control peptides (ViraFEST assay). No cognate antigen is known for these TCRs. The sample consisted of CD4+ T cells from blood, cultured in vitro, taken before SARS-CoV-2 vaccination. These receptors came from a human donor who received a COVID-19 vaccine.

This clonotype was recorded a few times. The rearrangement joins TRBV7-9 to TRBJ1-1, with 10 bases matching TRBD1. Germline V gene lookup returns CDR1 SEHNR and CDR2 FQNEAQ (reference sequence). The CDR3 totals 16 residues. V lost 2 bases, J lost 3 bases, and 6 bases stayed unmatched. CDR3 DNA sequence: TGTGCCAGCAGCTTAATATCCGGGACAGGGGACACTGAAGCTTTCTTT. This sequence encodes CASSLISGTGDTEAFF. Drawing the rest from reference TRBV7-9 and TRBJ1-1, the complete variable domain is DTGVSQNPRHKITKRGQNVTFRCDPISEHNRLYWYRQTLGQGPEFLTYFQNEAQLEKSRLLSDRFSAERPKGSFSTLEIQRTEQGDSAMYLCASSLISGTGDTEAFFGQGTRLTVV.

The chain combines TRBV29-1 with TRBJ1-2; D uncertain. V lost 6 bases, J lost 4 bases, and 9 bases lay in between. The CDR3 is 11 residues long. CDR1 and CDR2 (germline): SQVTM, ANQGSEA. The CDR3 nucleotides are TGCAGCGTGGACGAAGGCTATGGCTACACCTTC. This sequence encodes CSVDEGYGYTF.

This chain links TRBV25-1 with TRBJ2-1; a weak D match, TRBD1 (8 bases). The CDR3 loop spans 14 amino acids. V shed 4 bases and J shed 14 bases, with 21 bases lying between them. Per the germline V gene, CDR1 is MGHDK and CDR2 is SYGVNS. CDR3 coding DNA: TGTGCCAGCAGTGCGGCACATAGTACAGGGGGGGAGTTCTTC. Amino acids: CASSAAHSTGGEFF.

The chain couples TRBV5-1 to TRBJ2-1; D is tentatively TRBD1 or TRBD2 (6 bases each). This CDR3 spans 16 amino acids. The ends were cut back, 0 bases at V and 2 bases at J, with 12 bases in the middle. Germline values: CDR1 SGHRS, CDR2 YFSETQ. CDR3 residues: CASSLVSGATYNEQFF. The CDR3 DNA sequence: TGCGCCAGCAGCTTGGTTTCGGGGGCCACCTACAATGAGCAGTTCTTC.

The chain couples TRBV2 to TRBJ2-7; D tentatively reads TRBD1 or TRBD2 (6 bases each). Germline V gene sequence: CDR1 SNHLY, CDR2 FYNNEI. The CDR3 sequence is 12 residues long. V was cut by 4 bases and J by 6 bases, with 10 bases left in between. The CDR3 DNA sequence: TGTGCCAGCAGTGCACAGGGAGGCGAGCAGTACTTC. Translated: CASSAQGGEQYF. The whole variable domain, remainder taken from reference TRBV2 and TRBJ2-7, is EPEVTQTPSHQVTQMGQEVILRCVPISNHLYFYWYRQILGQKVEFLVSFYNNEISEKSEIFDDQFSVERPDGSNFTLKIRSTKLEDSAMYFCASSAQGGEQYFGPGTRLTVT.

The gene calls are TRBV7-2 and TRBJ2-1; TRBD1 matches 9 bases. V was clipped by 1 base and J by 2 bases; unmatched bases: 3. CDR3 length equals 16 residues. Germline loops: CDR1 SGHTA, CDR2 FQGNSA. The CDR3, as DNA: TGTGCCAGCAGCTTAGACAGGGGGCGGACCTACAATGAGCAGTTCTTC. Protein: CASSLDRGRTYNEQFF.

The chain combines TRBV28 with TRBJ1-1, with D possibly being TRBD1 (5 bases). Trimming pared 6 bases from V and 3 bases from J, leaving 20 bases between. Germline CDR1 reads MDHEN; CDR2 reads SYDVKM. This CDR3 contains 16 residues. The CDR3 DNA reads as TGTGCCAGCAGCCTCCCCCGACAGACACTGGACACTGAAGCTTTCTTT. This encodes CASSLPRQTLDTEAFF.

This clonotype was seen a handful of times. The chain joins TRBV19 to TRBJ2-3, with 7 bases that match TRBD1. From germline, CDR1 is LNHDA and CDR2 SQIVND (reference sequence). This CDR3 has 15 residues. V lost 1 base to trimming and J lost 6 bases; unmatched junction nucleotides: 7. The CDR3 nucleotides are TGTGCCAGTAGTATAGGGGGGACAGACGCGGATACGCAGTATTTT. It specifies CASSIGGTDADTQYF. The full variable domain, completed using reference TRBV19 and TRBJ2-3, is DGGITQSPKYLFRKEGQNVTLSCEQNLNHDAMYWYRQDPGQGLRLIYYSQIVNDFQKGDIAEGYSVSREKKESFPLTVTSAQKNPTAFYLCASSIGGTDADTQYFGPGTRLTVL.

This clonotype came up a few times. V usage is TRBV30 and J usage is TRBJ1-2; D uncertain. Trimming left V 0 bases short and J 4 bases short, with 3 bases between. CDR1 is GTSNPN, CDR2 SVGIG, per germline (reference sequence). The CDR3 length is 11 residues. CDR3 nucleotide sequence: TGTGCCTGGAGTGTCGGCTATGGCTACACCTTC. Residues: CAWSVGYGYTF.

In its sample, this clonotype was seen a few times. The chain is built from TRBV12-3 or TRBV12-4 and TRBJ2-5; 13 nucleotides match TRBD2. The CDR3 loop spans 15 amino acids. V shed 5 bases and J 5 bases; nucleotides not matched to a gene: 5. The CDR3 coding sequence is TGTGCCAGCAGTCTTGGGACTAGCGGGGCGGAGACCCAGTACTTC. It encodes CASSLGTSGAETQYF.